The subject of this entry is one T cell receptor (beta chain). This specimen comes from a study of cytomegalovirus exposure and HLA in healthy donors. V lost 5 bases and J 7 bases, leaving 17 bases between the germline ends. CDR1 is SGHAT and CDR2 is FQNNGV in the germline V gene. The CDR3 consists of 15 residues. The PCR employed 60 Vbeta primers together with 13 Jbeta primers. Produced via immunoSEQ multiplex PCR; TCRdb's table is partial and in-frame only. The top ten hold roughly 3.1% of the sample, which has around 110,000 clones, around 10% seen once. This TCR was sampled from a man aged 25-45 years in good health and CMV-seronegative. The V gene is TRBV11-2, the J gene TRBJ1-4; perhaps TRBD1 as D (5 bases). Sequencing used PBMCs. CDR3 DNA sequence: TGTGCCAGCAGCGCCTATGGGGGGGGTAGTGAAAAACTGTTTTTT. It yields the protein CASSAYGGGSEKLFF.